This T cell receptor beta chain emerged from a study of blood T cell repertoires in COVID-19. Across the study: Researchers got acute and convalescent COVID-19 samples from the United States, Italy and Spain. In each case, the material was cDNA or gDNA derived from T cells, B-cell-depleted T cells, or PBMCs.

CDR3 length: 16 residues. J was trimmed by 3 bases and V by 7 bases; bases with no gene match: 13. Germline CDR1 reads SQVTM; CDR2 reads ANQGSEA. In the study's own analysis: The assay estimated nucleated cells by amplifying reference gene primers. The data were produced by immunoSEQ multiplex PCR, yet TCRdb's version contains in-frame clones alone and is incomplete. The V and J calls and clone size are taken from that table; D and trimming were inferred from the DNA. Of fewer than 250,000 clones detected, around nine tenths appear once; the ten largest clones hold around 1.1%. Material for sequencing was peripheral blood. The origin of this receptor is a man aged 25 to 40 with acute or convalescent COVID-19. The V and J genes are TRBV29-1 and TRBJ2-3; 10 bases agree with TRBD2. This CDR3 is CSGASGGEGVTDTQYF. CDR3 bases: TGCAGCGGGGCTAGCGGGGGAGAGGGGGTTACAGATACGCAGTATTTT.